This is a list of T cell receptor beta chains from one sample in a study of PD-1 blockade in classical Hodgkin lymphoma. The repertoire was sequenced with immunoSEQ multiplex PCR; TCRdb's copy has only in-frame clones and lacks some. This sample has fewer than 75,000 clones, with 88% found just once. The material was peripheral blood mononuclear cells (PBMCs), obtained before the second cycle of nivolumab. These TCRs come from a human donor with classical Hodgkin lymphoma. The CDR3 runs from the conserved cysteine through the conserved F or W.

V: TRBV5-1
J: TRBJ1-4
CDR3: CASSPSQGGSEKLFF

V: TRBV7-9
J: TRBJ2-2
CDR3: CASSSHGTGSAGELFF

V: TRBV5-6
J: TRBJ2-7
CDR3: CASSLGDREREQYF

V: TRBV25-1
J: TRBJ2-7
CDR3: CASRKPIVDYEQYF

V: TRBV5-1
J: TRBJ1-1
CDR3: CASSSDSLEAFF

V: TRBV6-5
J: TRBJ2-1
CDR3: CASSQVGGGGNEQFF

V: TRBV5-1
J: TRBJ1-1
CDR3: CASSLFGNTEAFF

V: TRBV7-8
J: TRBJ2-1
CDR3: CASSTRRNEQFF

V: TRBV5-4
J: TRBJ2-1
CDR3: CASSSGQELNEQFF

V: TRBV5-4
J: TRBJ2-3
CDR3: CASSLRGASANTDTQYF

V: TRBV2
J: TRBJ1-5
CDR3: CASSGRANQPQHF

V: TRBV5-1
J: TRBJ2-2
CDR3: CASSSPGTGGLFF

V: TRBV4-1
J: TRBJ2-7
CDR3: CASSQDRVLARDEQYF

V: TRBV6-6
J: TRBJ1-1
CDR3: CASTQTGASTEAFF

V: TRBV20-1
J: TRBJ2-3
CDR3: CSASTDTQYF

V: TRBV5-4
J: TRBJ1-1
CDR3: CASSLQGGRTEAFF

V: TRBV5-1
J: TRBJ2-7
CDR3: CASRPTTLSSYEQYF